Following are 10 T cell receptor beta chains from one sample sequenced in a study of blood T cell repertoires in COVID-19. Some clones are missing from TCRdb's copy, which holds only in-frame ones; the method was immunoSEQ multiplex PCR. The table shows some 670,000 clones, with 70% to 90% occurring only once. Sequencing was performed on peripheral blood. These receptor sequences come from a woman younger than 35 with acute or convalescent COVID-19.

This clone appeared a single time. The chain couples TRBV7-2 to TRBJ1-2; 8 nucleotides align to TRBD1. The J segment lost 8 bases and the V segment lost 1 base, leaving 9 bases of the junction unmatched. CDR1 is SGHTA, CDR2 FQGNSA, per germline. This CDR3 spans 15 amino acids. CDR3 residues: CASSLVWGQVVGYTF. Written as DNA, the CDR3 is TGTGCCAGCAGCTTAGTCTGGGGACAGGTCGTCGGCTACACCTTC.

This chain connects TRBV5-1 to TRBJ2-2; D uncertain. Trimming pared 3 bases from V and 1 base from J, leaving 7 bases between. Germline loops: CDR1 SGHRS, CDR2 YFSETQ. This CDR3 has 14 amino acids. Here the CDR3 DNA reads TGCGCCAGCAGCTCCCAGGTGAACACCGGGGAGCTGTTTTTT. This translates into CASSSQVNTGELFF.

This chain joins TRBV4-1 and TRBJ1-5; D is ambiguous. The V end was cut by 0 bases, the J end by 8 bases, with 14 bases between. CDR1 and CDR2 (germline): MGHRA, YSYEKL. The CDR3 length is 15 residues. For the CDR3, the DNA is TGCGCCAGCAGCCAAGAAGGGAGGCAGATCAAGCCCCAGCATTTT. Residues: CASSQEGRQIKPQHF.

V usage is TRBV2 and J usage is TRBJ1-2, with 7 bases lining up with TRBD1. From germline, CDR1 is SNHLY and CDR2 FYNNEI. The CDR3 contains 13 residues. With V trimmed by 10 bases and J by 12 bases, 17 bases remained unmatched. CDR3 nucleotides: TGTGCCACGCGTGCGAGACAGGGAGTAGGGGACACCTTC. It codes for CATRARQGVGDTF. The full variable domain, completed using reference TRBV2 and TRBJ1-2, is EPEVTQTPSHQVTQMGQEVILRCVPISNHLYFYWYRQILGQKVEFLVSFYNNEISEKSEIFDDQFSVERPDGSNFTLKIRSTKLEDSAMYFCATRARQGVGDTFGSGTRLTVV.

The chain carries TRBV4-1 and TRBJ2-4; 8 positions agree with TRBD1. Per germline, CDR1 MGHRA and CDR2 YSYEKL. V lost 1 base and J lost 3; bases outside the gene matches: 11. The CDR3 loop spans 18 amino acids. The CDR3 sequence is CASSQAGQGTLGKNIQYF. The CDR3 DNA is TGCGCCAGCAGCCAAGCCGGACAGGGCACCCTAGGCAAAAACATTCAGTACTTC.

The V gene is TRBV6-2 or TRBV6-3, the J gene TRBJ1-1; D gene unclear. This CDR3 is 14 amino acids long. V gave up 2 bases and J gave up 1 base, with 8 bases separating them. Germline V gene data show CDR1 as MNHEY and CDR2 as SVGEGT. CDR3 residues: CASSYVATNTEAFF. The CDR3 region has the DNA TGTGCCAGCAGTTACGTGGCAACGAACACTGAAGCTTTCTTT.

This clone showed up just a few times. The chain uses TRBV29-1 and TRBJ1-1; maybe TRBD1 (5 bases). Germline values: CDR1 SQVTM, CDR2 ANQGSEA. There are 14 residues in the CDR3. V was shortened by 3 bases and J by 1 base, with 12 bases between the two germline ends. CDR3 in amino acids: CSVDIREANTEAFF. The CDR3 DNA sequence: TGCAGCGTTGATATCAGGGAGGCGAACACTGAAGCTTTCTTT.

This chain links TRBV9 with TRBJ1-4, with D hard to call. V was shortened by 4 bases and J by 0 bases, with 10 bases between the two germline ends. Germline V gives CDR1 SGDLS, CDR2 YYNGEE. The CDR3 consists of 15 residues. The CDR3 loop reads CASSSPEATNEKLFF. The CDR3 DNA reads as TGTGCCAGCAGCTCCCCGGAGGCAACTAATGAAAAACTGTTTTTT. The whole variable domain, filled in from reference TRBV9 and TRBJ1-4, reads DSGVTQTPKHLITATGQRVTLRCSPRSGDLSVYWYQQSLDQGLQFLIQYYNGEERAKGNILERFSAQQFPDLHSELNLSSLELGDSALYFCASSSPEATNEKLFFGSGTQLSVL.

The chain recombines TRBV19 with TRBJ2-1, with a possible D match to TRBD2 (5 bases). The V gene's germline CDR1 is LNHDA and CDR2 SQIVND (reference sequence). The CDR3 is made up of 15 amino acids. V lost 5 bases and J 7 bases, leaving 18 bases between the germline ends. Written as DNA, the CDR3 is TGTGCCAGTAGTCTCCTGGGCGGAGGTTCGAATGAGCAGTTCTTC. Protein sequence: CASSLLGGGSNEQFF. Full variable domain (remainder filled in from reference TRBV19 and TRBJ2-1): DGGITQSPKYLFRKEGQNVTLSCEQNLNHDAMYWYRQDPGQGLRLIYYSQIVNDFQKGDIAEGYSVSREKKESFPLTVTSAQKNPTAFYLCASSLLGGGSNEQFFGPGTRLTVL.

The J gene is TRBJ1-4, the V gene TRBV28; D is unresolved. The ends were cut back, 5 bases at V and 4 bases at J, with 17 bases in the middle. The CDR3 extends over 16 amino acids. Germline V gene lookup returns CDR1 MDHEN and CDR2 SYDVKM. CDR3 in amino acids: CASSLPPSVSNEKLFF. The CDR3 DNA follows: TGTGCCAGCAGTCTTCCGCCGTCGGTTAGTAATGAAAAACTGTTTTTT.